This is a list of T cell receptor beta chains from one sample in a study of CD8+ T cells in alopecia areata. The data were produced by immunoSEQ multiplex PCR, yet TCRdb's version contains in-frame clones alone and is incomplete. The repertoire holds 110,000 or so clones, with roughly two thirds as singletons. Sequencing input: CD4+ T cells sorted from blood. The receptors derive from a human donor in good health. The CDR3 runs from the conserved cysteine through the conserved F or W. A D gene is named only where the DNA matches it firmly. The size entry is marked missing in some rows and otherwise reads once, few, many or a size class.

d_call	clone_size	v_call	j_call	cdr3_nt	cdr3_aa
TRBD2	.	TRBV30	TRBJ2-1	TGTGCCCGAGCGGAGGGCGGGGGGAATGAGCAGTTCTTC	CARAEGGGNEQFF
TRBD1	.	TRBV7-9	TRBJ1-6	TGTGCCAGCAGCGCGACAGGGGGCGGGAATTCACCCCTCCACTTT	CASSATGGGNSPLHF
.	.	TRBV6-6	TRBJ2-7	TGTGCCAGCACCAACACAGGGAACGAGCAGTACTTC	CASTNTGNEQYF
.	.	TRBV2	TRBJ1-1	TGTGCCAGCAAGGTCGGAGAGAACACTGAAGCTTTCTTT	CASKVGENTEAFF
TRBD2	.	TRBV29-1	TRBJ2-5	TGCAGCGTTGGGTCCAGCGGGGGAGGGGAGACCCAGTACTTC	CSVGSSGGGETQYF
.	.	TRBV5-8	TRBJ1-6	TGTGCCAGCAGCACCCCCGGGGCCGGGAATTCACCCCTCCACTTT	CASSTPGAGNSPLHF
.	.	TRBV20-1	TRBJ1-5	TGCAGTGCCGGGGCCCAGCCCCAGCATTTT	CSAGAQPQHF
TRBD1	.	TRBV4-2	TRBJ2-7	TGTGCCAGCAGCCAACCCGGGACAGGGGGCCAGGAGCAGTACTTC	CASSQPGTGGQEQYF
.	few	TRBV7-9	TRBJ2-3	TGTGCCAGCAGCCCGGCCCCAGATACGCAGTATTTT	CASSPAPDTQYF
.	.	TRBV25-1	TRBJ1-2	TGTGCCAGCGCTCCGGCAGCGACCTATGGCTACACCTTC	CASAPAATYGYTF
TRBD2	.	TRBV29-1	TRBJ2-3	TGCAGCGTTGAAGGAGGCGGGGGGATAACAGATACGCAGTATTTT	CSVEGGGGITDTQYF
.	few	TRBV29-1	TRBJ1-1	TGCAGCGTTGGGTGGACAGAAGCTTTCTTT	CSVGWTEAFF
.	.	TRBV5-1	TRBJ1-6	TGCGCCAGCAGCTTCACAGCGGGAGGTGAGGGTTCACCCCTCCACTTT	CASSFTAGGEGSPLHF
TRBD2	.	TRBV29-1	TRBJ2-7	TGCAGCGCCGGGGAGCCTAGCGGGGAGGGCTACGGGCAGTACTTC	CSAGEPSGEGYGQYF
.	.	TRBV27	TRBJ1-1	TGTGCCAGCAGCCCCTTGCAGAACACTGAAGCTTTCTTT	CASSPLQNTEAFF
.	.	TRBV15	TRBJ1-2	TGTGCCACCAGCAGAGATGGACAGAACTATGGCTACACCTTC	CATSRDGQNYGYTF
.	.	TRBV5-6	TRBJ1-1	TGTGCCACCCCTCCGCGGTTGAACACTGAAGCTTTCTTT	CATPPRLNTEAFF
.	.	TRBV11-2	TRBJ2-1	TGTGCCAGCAGCTTAGGCCGGGGGATAAGGTTCAATGAGCAGTTCTTC	CASSLGRGIRFNEQFF
.	few	TRBV7-9	TRBJ1-5	TGTGCCAGCAGCTCAGCAGGGAATCAGCCCCAGCATTTT	CASSSAGNQPQHF
TRBD1	.	TRBV5-6	TRBJ2-1	TGTGCCAGCAGCCAATACCCGGGACAGGGTGATAATGAGCAGTTCTTC	CASSQYPGQGDNEQFF
.	.	TRBV5-4	TRBJ2-6	TGTGCCAGCAGCTTGTCTTCTGGGGCCAACGTCCTGACTTTC	CASSLSSGANVLTF
.	.	TRBV7-2	TRBJ2-1	TGTGCCAGCAGCTTAGCGCTAACATCCGGTGAGCAGTTCTTC	CASSLALTSGEQFF
.	.	TRBV5-4	TRBJ2-3	TGTGCCAGCAGTCCGCCGCGACGGGGGCCTACAGATACGCAGTATTTT	CASSPPRRGPTDTQYF
.	.	TRBV4-1	TRBJ1-2	TGCGCCAGCAGCCAAGATCAGGGGTTTGCTAACTATGGCTACACCTTC	CASSQDQGFANYGYTF
.	.	TRBV29-1	TRBJ2-1	TGCAGCGCTAAGCCCGGGGGTGACTACAATGAGCAGTTCTTC	CSAKPGGDYNEQFF
.	.	TRBV30	TRBJ1-1	TGTGCCTGGAGTACGGGGGGCGCGTCCCTGACAGCTTTCTTT	CAWSTGGASLTAFF